One and the same sample provided the 17 T cell receptor beta chains below, sequenced in a study of technical replicates of blood from a few donors. Profiling relied on immunoSEQ multiplex PCR, and the TCRdb table lists in-frame clones only, not all of them. The table has roughly 100,000 clones, 85% to 95% seen once. Input material: T cells isolated from PBMCs. The source of these receptors is a human donor in good health.

This clone was observed once. V usage is TRBV5-4 and J usage is TRBJ2-1, with D possibly matching TRBD2 (6 bases). The CDR3 loop spans 14 amino acids. Trimming took 4 bases from V and 8 from J, leaving 16 bases between them. Germline loops: CDR1 SGHNT, CDR2 YYREEE (reference sequence). CDR3 nucleotides: TGTGCCAGCAGCCTGGGACTTCCCGTGGATGAGCAGTTCTTC. Protein product: CASSLGLPVDEQFF.

V gene TRBV2 combines with J gene TRBJ2-1; 10 nucleotides match TRBD2. With 2 bases clipped from V and 5 bases from J, the junction kept 3 bases outside the gene matches. The CDR3 has 15 amino acids. The germline gives CDR1 SNHLY, CDR2 FYNNEI. In DNA form, the CDR3 reads TGTGCCAGCAGTGAAATCCTAGCGGGGGACAATGAGCAGTTCTTC. Its protein is CASSEILAGDNEQFF.

The chain combines TRBV7-3 with TRBJ2-1; 7 nucleotides match TRBD2. V lost 2 bases to trimming and J lost 5 bases; unmatched junction nucleotides: 6. Germline V gene lookup returns CDR1 SGHTA and CDR2 FQGTGA. The CDR3 loop spans 15 amino acids. The CDR3 here is CASSLESSGDNEQFF. CDR3 nucleotides: TGTGCCAGCAGCTTAGAGTCTAGCGGAGACAATGAGCAGTTCTTC.

The chain joins TRBV6-5 to TRBJ1-2; D might be TRBD1 (5 bases). Trimming pared 2 bases from V and 6 bases from J, leaving 16 bases between. The CDR3 is made up of 15 amino acids. Germline V CDR1 and CDR2: MNHEY, SVGAGI. The CDR3: CASSYAQGGEDGYTF. In DNA form, the CDR3 reads TGTGCCAGCAGTTACGCCCAGGGAGGTGAGGATGGCTACACCTTC.

This CDR3 reads CAWAEGAGYEQYF. The CDR3 DNA reads TGTGCCTGGGCTGAGGGGGCTGGCTACGAGCAGTACTTC. V gene TRBV30 combines with J gene TRBJ2-7, with 7 bases matching TRBD1. Per the germline V gene, CDR1 is GTSNPN and CDR2 is SVGIG (reference sequence). The CDR3 consists of 13 residues. Germline trimming cut 5 bases from V and 3 bases from J; bases unmatched to any gene: 7.

This chain connects TRBV29-1 to TRBJ2-1, with 9 nucleotides matching TRBD1. Germline values: CDR1 SQVTM, CDR2 ANQGSEA. After removal of 4 bases from V and 3 bases from J, the junction contained 13 bases not matched to a gene. The CDR3 sequence is 17 residues long. The CDR3 region has the DNA TGCAGCGTTGGGGAAGGACAGGGGTTTTTTTTCTACAATGAGCAGTTCTTC. It is translated as CSVGEGQGFFFYNEQFF.

This chain links TRBV19 with TRBJ2-1, with TRBD2 matching 16 bases. Germline V gives CDR1 LNHDA, CDR2 SQIVND (reference sequence). Losses at the gene ends were 9 bases for V and 0 bases for J; bases not matched to a gene: 8. The CDR3 spans 18 residues. For the CDR3, the DNA is TGTGCCAGCCCGACGGGACTAGCGGGAGGGATCTCCTACAATGAGCAGTTCTTC. Its protein is CASPTGLAGGISYNEQFF.

The chain employs TRBV7-6 and TRBJ2-7; D gene ambiguous. CDR1 is SGHVS, CDR2 FNYEAQ, per germline. The CDR3 totals 16 residues. V was clipped by 2 bases and J by 1 base, with 15 bases between them. CDR3 amino acids: CASSLKEWSESYEQYF. The DNA for the CDR3 is TGTGCCAGCAGCTTAAAGGAGTGGAGCGAGTCCTACGAGCAGTACTTC.

V and J are TRBV25-1 and TRBJ2-3; the match to TRBD2 covers 9 bases. The germline V gene has CDR1 MGHDK and CDR2 SYGVNS. Trimming cost V 4 bases and J 2 bases; bases outside gene matches: 7. This CDR3 is built from 16 residues. The CDR3 DNA reads as TGTGCCAGCAGTGTACTGACTAGCGGTATCACAGATACGCAGTATTTT. This codes for CASSVLTSGITDTQYF.

The chain couples TRBV28 to TRBJ1-5; 11 bases fit TRBD1. The CDR3 length is 17 residues. Trimming cost V 6 bases and J 4 bases; bases outside gene matches: 11. Germline CDR1 MDHEN, CDR2 SYDVKM. The CDR3 DNA reads as TGTGCCAGCAGCCCATGGACAGGGGGCCTTCTAAATCAGCCCCAGCATTTT. Its translation: CASSPWTGGLLNQPQHF.

V usage is TRBV10-1 and J usage is TRBJ2-1, with D possibly being TRBD1 (5 bases). Trimming left V 0 bases short and J 9 bases short, with 9 bases between. CDR1 and CDR2 (germline): WNHNN, SYGVQD (reference sequence). The length of the CDR3 is 13 residues. The DNA for the CDR3 is TGCGCCAGCAGTGAGTCGGGGCTGTTTGAGCAGTTCTTC. As protein: CASSESGLFEQFF.

V gene TRBV5-1 combines with J gene TRBJ2-7, with TRBD2 identical over 13 bases. CDR1 SGHRS and CDR2 YFSETQ come from the germline V gene. V trimming: 2 bases; J trimming: 3 bases; junction bases outside the gene matches: 14. The CDR3 runs to 19 residues. The CDR3 DNA is TGCGCCAGCAGCTTACTCCCGGGACTAGCGGGAAATCTTAACTACGAGCAGTACTTC. Protein: CASSLLPGLAGNLNYEQYF.

The rearrangement links TRBV7-9 to TRBJ2-7, with TRBD2 as a possible D gene (6 bases). CDR3 length: 13 amino acids. The V end was cut by 7 bases, the J end by 6 bases, with 16 bases between. Per germline, CDR1 SEHNR and CDR2 FQNEAQ (reference sequence). CDR3 sequence (DNA): TGTGCCAGCACCCACGCCCCCGGGGGCGAGCAGTACTTC. Encoded protein: CASTHAPGGEQYF.

The chain has TRBV7-9 and TRBJ2-3; 10 bases agree with TRBD2. Germline-derived CDR1 and CDR2 are SEHNR and FQNEAQ (reference sequence). CDR3 size: 17 residues. After removal of 5 bases from V and 2 bases from J, the junction contained 10 bases not matched to a gene. CDR3 sequence (DNA): TGTGCCAGCAGCCCCCGACTAGCGGGCCGGGACACAGATACGCAGTATTTT. This codes for CASSPRLAGRDTDTQYF.

The chain carries TRBV19 and TRBJ1-5; D might be TRBD1 (6 bases). Looked up from germline, CDR1 is LNHDA and CDR2 is SQIVND (reference sequence). CDR3 length: 16 residues. V lost 5 bases and J lost 0, with 14 bases in between. The CDR3 DNA reads as TGTGCCAGTAGTCCCGGACAGCCCTATAGCAATCAGCCCCAGCATTTT. This codes for CASSPGQPYSNQPQHF.

The J gene is TRBJ2-7, the V gene TRBV5-1; TRBD2 aligns across 7 bases. With V trimmed by 0 bases and J by 3 bases, 6 bases remained unmatched. CDR3 length: 15 residues. CDR1 and CDR2 (germline): SGHRS, YFSETQ. Here the CDR3 DNA reads TGCGCCAGCAGCTTGGACGGGAGGAGGGGCTACGAGCAGTACTTC. Encoded protein: CASSLDGRRGYEQYF.

The J gene is TRBJ2-5, the V gene TRBV6-1; weak D call: TRBD2 (6 bases). The V gene's germline CDR1 is MNHNS and CDR2 SASEGT. Trimming stripped 1 base from V and 5 bases from J, with 11 bases between. CDR3 length: 14 amino acids. The CDR3 reads CASSEVWGVETQYF. The CDR3 DNA reads as TGTGCCAGCAGTGAAGTTTGGGGGGTCGAGACCCAGTACTTC.